The 19 T cell receptor beta chains below come from one sample, sequenced in a study of T cell repertoires in cytomegalovirus infection. One entry per CDR3 protein results from TCRdb running MiXCR on the reads. This table holds 200,000 to 300,000 distinct CDR3 sequences, roughly an eighth found once. Sample: PBMCs. The receptors were gathered from a human donor in good health (CMV status not recorded). Some clones in this sample may be carry-over from other donors' samples.

In this sample, this clonotype turned up many times. This chain joins TRBV7-9 and TRBJ2-7; D may be TRBD1 (6 bases). V lost 4 bases and J lost 3, with 16 bases in between. Germline CDR1 and CDR2: SEHNR and FQNEAQ (reference sequence). The CDR3 is 15 amino acids. The CDR3 loop is CASSSSTWTDYEQYF. The CDR3 nucleotides are TGTGCCAGCAGCTCCTCTACCTGGACAGACTACGAGCAGTACTTC.

This clonotype has only a few counts. The chain is built from TRBV4-1 and TRBJ2-3; D is tentatively TRBD1 or TRBD2 (5 bases each). The V end lost 1 base, the J end lost 2 bases, and 16 bases lay between the germline ends. Germline CDR1 and CDR2: MGHRA and YSYEKL. The CDR3 runs to 17 residues. CDR3 residues: CASSQAGQAEPTDTQYF. As DNA, the CDR3 is TGCGCCAGCAGCCAAGCGGGGCAAGCGGAGCCCACAGATACGCAGTATTTT.

This clonotype has at least ten counts. The V and J genes are TRBV6-4 and TRBJ2-2; no reliable D call. The CDR3 sequence is 14 residues long. Germline V CDR1 and CDR2: MRHNA, SNTAGT. Trimming stripped 2 bases from V and 6 bases from J, with 10 bases between. The CDR3 DNA is TGTGCCAGCAGTGACGGTGGGGAATCCGGGGAGCTGTTTTTT. It encodes CASSDGGESGELFF.

The sample holds many counts of this clonotype. This rearrangement joins TRBV7-2 to TRBJ1-2, with D unresolved. Germline V gene lookup returns CDR1 SGHTA and CDR2 FQGNSA. This CDR3 is 14 amino acids long. Trimming pared 3 bases from V and 3 bases from J, leaving 11 bases between. The CDR3 protein is CASSFITEDYGYTF. The CDR3 nucleotides read TGTGCCAGCAGCTTTATTACAGAGGACTATGGCTACACCTTC.

This clonotype has a count of ten or more. This chain joins TRBV7-9 and TRBJ2-5; 10 nucleotides agree with TRBD1. CDR1 and CDR2 from the germline V gene are SEHNR and FQNEAQ (reference sequence). This CDR3 spans 14 amino acids. Trimming at V came to 5 bases and at J to 3 bases, leaving 3 bases not matched to a gene. CDR3 coding DNA: TGTGCCAGCAGCAGGGACAGGGGAGAAGAGACCCAGTACTTC. This gives the protein CASSRDRGEETQYF.

This clonotype was counted ten times or more. The chain carries TRBV6-2 or TRBV6-3 and TRBJ1-2; D perhaps matches TRBD1 (6 bases). This CDR3 spans 12 amino acids. Between the trimmed V and J ends, which lost 6 bases and 7 bases, there was a span of 12 bases. The V gene's germline CDR1 is MNHEY and CDR2 SVGEGT. The CDR3 DNA follows: TGTGCCAGCAGCCGGGACATAGGTGGCTACACCTTC. Protein: CASSRDIGGYTF.

This clonotype was seen more than once but under ten times. The chain recombines TRBV2 with TRBJ2-2, with D unclear. V was pared by 8 bases and J by 6 bases, with 13 bases between. In germline, CDR1 is SNHLY, CDR2 FYNNEI. The CDR3 loop spans 13 amino acids. The CDR3 loop is CASQVRPPGELFF. CDR3 in DNA: TGTGCCAGCCAAGTCCGGCCTCCCGGGGAGCTGTTTTTT.

This clonotype has just one count. Since a much larger clone is just one base distant, this may be a read error. The gene calls are TRBV12-3 or TRBV12-4 and TRBJ2-3, with D uncertain. V dropped 9 bases and J dropped 2 bases, with 12 bases sitting between them. This CDR3 has 13 amino acids. The CDR3 region is CARDRSPTDTQYF. CDR3 nucleotides: TGTGCCAGAGACCGGAGCCCCACAGATACGCAGTATTTT.

The chain links TRBV4-2 to TRBJ2-7; D is undetermined. CDR3 size: 15 residues. Trimming cost V 0 bases and J 3 bases, with 12 bases left between them. The V gene's germline CDR1 is LGHNA and CDR2 YNFKEQ. In nucleotides, the CDR3 is TGTGCCAGCAGCCAAGATAGGGCAGGCAACTACGAGCAGTACTTC. Translated, it gives CASSQDRAGNYEQYF.

The V call is TRBV7-4, the J call TRBJ1-1; no firm D call. CDR1 and CDR2 from the germline V gene are SGHVT and SQSDAQ. The CDR3 consists of 13 residues. V was shortened by 3 bases and J by 3 bases, with 8 bases between the two germline ends. The DNA for the CDR3 is TGTGCCAGCAGCTTTCGGTGGGACACTGAAGCTTTCTTT. Encoded protein: CASSFRWDTEAFF.

In DNA form, the CDR3 reads TGTGCCAGCAGCCCCTGGGCCTCCCCGCCTCCCCCCTCTGGAAACACCATATATTTT. This translates into CASSPWASPPPPSGNTIYF. The chain has TRBV7-9 and TRBJ1-3; no firm D call. V was trimmed by 5 bases and J by 0 bases, leaving 23 bases between them. Germline-derived CDR1 and CDR2 are SEHNR and FQNEAQ (reference sequence). This CDR3 spans 19 amino acids.

There are many counts of this clonotype. The chain carries TRBV10-2 and TRBJ1-1, with D perhaps TRBD1 (5 bases). Germline assignment: CDR1 WSHSY and CDR2 SAAADI. The V and J ends lost 0 bases and 4 bases respectively, with 6 bases between them. This CDR3 contains 13 residues. DNA for the CDR3: TGCGCCAGCAGTGAGTCAACAGGCACTGAAGCTTTCTTT. Encoded protein: CASSESTGTEAFF.

This clonotype was observed many times. The genes are TRBV9 and TRBJ1-1; weak D call: TRBD1 (5 bases). The CDR3 length is 14 residues. Germline CDR1 and CDR2: SGDLS and YYNGEE. Trimming cost V 7 bases and J 3 bases, with 16 bases left between them. CDR3 residues: CASGPDGADTEAFF. The CDR3 DNA follows: TGTGCCAGCGGGCCCGACGGGGCGGACACTGAAGCTTTCTTT.

This clonotype came up many times. The chain carries TRBV12-3 or TRBV12-4 and TRBJ2-2, with D perhaps TRBD2 (5 bases). The length of the CDR3 is 13 residues. The V end lost 6 bases, the J end lost 5 bases, and 10 bases lay between the germline ends. This chain's CDR3 is CASRTIRTGELFF. The CDR3 nucleotides read TGTGCCAGCAGGACTATAAGGACCGGGGAGCTGTTTTTT.

This clonotype was seen only a few times. The chain uses TRBV10-2 and TRBJ1-5; D gene unclear. Germline CDR1 is WSHSY and CDR2 is SAAADI. Trimming cost V 2 bases and J 7 bases, with 6 bases left between them. The CDR3 contains 12 residues. The chain's CDR3 is CASSEAGQPQHF. The CDR3, as DNA: TGCGCCAGCAGTGAGGCGGGACAGCCCCAGCATTTT.

This clonotype was recorded many times. This chain uses TRBV28 with TRBJ2-7, with 9 bases that match TRBD1. Trimming took 6 bases from V and 3 from J; bases not matched to a gene: 6. The CDR3 has 14 residues. CDR1 MDHEN and CDR2 SYDVKM come from the germline V gene. CDR3 sequence reads: CASSEQGANYEQYF. The CDR3 nucleotides read TGTGCCAGCAGCGAACAGGGGGCAAACTACGAGCAGTACTTC.

The chain is built from TRBV29-1 and TRBJ1-2; 8 bases agree with TRBD1. V was clipped by 7 bases and J by 8 bases; unmatched bases: 6. There are 11 residues in the CDR3. The V gene's germline CDR1 is SQVTM and CDR2 ANQGSEA. CDR3 sequence (DNA): TGCAGCGCCGCGACAGGGGACGGCTACACCTTC. Translation gives CSAATGDGYTF.

V gene TRBV12-3 or TRBV12-4 combines with J gene TRBJ1-1; the D is unclear. Trimming left V 8 bases short and J 6 bases short, with 19 bases between. CDR3 size: 14 residues. In DNA, the CDR3 is TGTGCCAGCGGCTACGCCGTCGGGGTTCCTGAAGCTTTCTTT. Translated: CASGYAVGVPEAFF.

In its sample, this clonotype was seen many times. The chain employs TRBV12-3 or TRBV12-4 and TRBJ1-2; 7 nucleotides align to TRBD1. J gave up 0 bases and V 3 bases, and 7 bases lay outside the gene matches. This CDR3 comprises 16 residues. CDR3 loop: CASSFETGRANYGYTF. The CDR3 nucleotides read TGTGCCAGCAGTTTTGAGACAGGGAGGGCTAACTATGGCTACACCTTC.